This TCR beta chain appears in the sequencing data of a study of blood T cell repertoires in COVID-19. Study information: The United States, Italy and Spain provided the acute and convalescent COVID-19 samples. T cells, B-cell-depleted T cells, or PBMCs provided the cDNA or gDNA that served as material.

Under the authors' procedure: The assay estimated nucleated cells by amplifying reference gene primers. Profiling relied on immunoSEQ multiplex PCR, and the TCRdb table lists in-frame clones only, not all of them. The V and J calls and clone size were taken over from that table, and D and trimming were inferred from the DNA. The data show over 200,000 clones, around 87% seen once. The CDR3 is 15 residues long. Germline lookup yields CDR1 MNHNS and CDR2 SASEGT. V was pared by 3 bases and J by 6 bases, with 5 bases of the junction left unmatched. This receptor was taken from a woman in her forties or fifties with acute or convalescent COVID-19. This chain links TRBV6-1 with TRBJ2-1; 10 nucleotides agree with TRBD2. The sequenced sample was peripheral blood. The CDR3 nucleotides are TGTGCCAGCAGTGATGGACTAGCGGTACTCAATGAGCAGTTCTTC. Translating it yields CASSDGLAVLNEQFF.